The 28 T cell receptor beta chains below were found in one sample sequenced in a study of early T cells in non-severe SARS-CoV-2 infection. In TCRdb, the 5' RACE reads were re-called with MiXCR into one record per CDR3 protein. This table holds about 67,000 distinct CDR3 sequences, roughly 10% found once. Specimen: whole blood. Receptor source: an adult who was a healthcare worker with PCR-confirmed SARS-CoV-2 infection or an uninfected control (not recorded which).

The table lists this clonotype with many counts. The rearrangement joins TRBV30 to TRBJ2-1, with D unclear. The CDR3 extends over 12 amino acids. The V gene lost 0 bases and the J gene lost 7 bases, with 7 bases spanning the gap. CDR1 and CDR2 from the germline V gene are GTSNPN and SVGIG (reference sequence). The CDR3 region has the DNA TGTGCCTGGAGTGTTACTCCGAATGAGCAGTTCTTC. This codes for CAWSVTPNEQFF. The full variable domain, its missing parts supplied by reference TRBV30 and TRBJ2-1, is SQTIHQWPATLVQPVGSPLSLECTVEGTSNPNLYWYRQAAGRGLQLLFYSVGIGQISSEVPQNLSASRPQDRQFILSSKKLLLSDSGFYLCAWSVTPNEQFFGPGTRLTVL.

The sample holds many counts of this clonotype. The chain carries TRBV12-3 or TRBV12-4 and TRBJ2-3; 9 nucleotides agree with TRBD2. The J segment lost 0 bases and the V segment lost 2 bases, leaving 9 bases of the junction unmatched. The CDR3 has 18 amino acids. Here the CDR3 DNA reads TGTGCCAGCAGTTTAACCTCTGGCGGGGGGGTTAGCACAGATACGCAGTATTTT. The encoded protein is CASSLTSGGGVSTDTQYF.

This clonotype was seen ten or more times. The rearrangement links TRBV3-1 to TRBJ1-6; perhaps TRBD1 as D (5 bases). The V end lost 3 bases, the J end lost 0 bases, and 12 bases lay between the germline ends. Germline CDR1 LGHDT, CDR2 YNNKEL (reference sequence). This CDR3 contains 17 residues. The CDR3: CASSHSRESSYNSPLHF. CDR3 coding DNA: TGTGCCAGCAGCCATTCCAGGGAAAGCTCCTATAATTCACCCCTCCACTTT.

This clonotype was detected many times. The chain recombines TRBV29-1 with TRBJ2-7, with D unresolved. Per the germline V gene, CDR1 is SQVTM and CDR2 is ANQGSEA. CDR3 size: 13 residues. CDR3 amino acids: CRAQLIGGYEQYF. CDR3 DNA sequence: TGCCGGGCTCAGCTCATCGGTGGGTACGAGCAGTACTTC.

V is TRBV10-1 and J is TRBJ2-1; TRBD2 matches 9 bases. Trimming took 6 bases from V and 8 from J; bases not matched to a gene: 11. The CDR3 length is 15 residues. Germline V gene lookup returns CDR1 WNHNN and CDR2 SYGVQD (reference sequence). DNA of the CDR3: TGCGCCAGCAGCGCTTCTAGCGGGGCGCCAGATGAGCAGTTCTTC. It specifies CASSASSGAPDEQFF.

Ten or more counts support this clonotype. This chain links TRBV29-1 with TRBJ1-1; D gene unclear. The CDR3 is 13 residues long. Germline CDR1 is SQVTM and CDR2 is ANQGSEA. V was clipped by 2 bases and J by 4 bases, with 11 bases between them. The CDR3 protein is CSVELLLTTEAFF. The CDR3 DNA is TGCAGCGTTGAATTGCTCTTAACCACTGAAGCTTTCTTT.

A few counts support this clonotype. This rearrangement joins TRBV27 to TRBJ2-7; perhaps TRBD1 as D (7 bases). Looked up from germline, CDR1 is MNHEY and CDR2 is SMNVEV (reference sequence). The V end was cut by 3 bases, the J end by 12 bases, with 18 bases between. The length of the CDR3 is 13 residues. The CDR3 spells CASSFRGTELWYF. CDR3 coding DNA: TGTGCCAGCAGTTTCCGCGGGACAGAGTTGTGGTACTTC.

This clonotype was seen many times. The rearrangement uses TRBV3-1 and TRBJ2-2; D may be TRBD1 (5 bases). In germline, CDR1 is LGHDT, CDR2 YNNKEL (reference sequence). Between the trimmed V and J ends, which lost 5 bases and 4 bases, there was a span of 11 bases. The CDR3 is made up of 14 amino acids. This CDR3 reads CASSFGAGTGELFF. The CDR3 nucleotides read TGTGCCAGCAGCTTTGGGGCCGGCACCGGGGAGCTGTTTTTT.

V is TRBV12-3 or TRBV12-4 and J is TRBJ1-2; no firm D call. V was clipped by 0 bases and J by 13 bases, with 18 bases between them. This CDR3 is 14 amino acids long. The chain's CDR3 is CASSLADNFGWVTF. CDR3 coding DNA: TGTGCCAGCAGTTTAGCCGACAATTTTGGTTGGGTCACCTTC.

The table lists this clonotype with a count of one. The V gene is TRBV5-1, the J gene TRBJ1-5, with D possibly being TRBD1 (5 bases). V gave up 2 bases and J gave up 7 bases, with 13 bases separating them. This CDR3 contains 14 residues. Germline CDR1 SGHRS, CDR2 YFSETQ. As DNA, the CDR3 is TGCGCCAGCAGCTTTGGCGCGGGGGGACAGCCCCAGCATTTT. Protein sequence: CASSFGAGGQPQHF.

This clonotype appeared a few times. The chain combines TRBV12-3 or TRBV12-4 with TRBJ2-7; D is undetermined. The CDR3 sequence is 14 residues long. The V gene lost 1 base and the J gene lost 0 bases, with 7 bases spanning the gap. The CDR3 sequence: CASSLDNGSYEQYF. DNA of the CDR3: TGTGCCAGCAGTTTAGACAACGGCTCCTACGAGCAGTACTTC.

The CDR3 protein is CASRPGTGAREQYF. Here the CDR3 DNA reads TGCGCCAGCAGGCCTGGGACAGGAGCACGGGAGCAGTACTTC. J is TRBJ2-7 and V is TRBV5-1; 8 bases line up with TRBD1. V gave up 5 bases and J gave up 7 bases; unmatched junction bases: 11. This CDR3 comprises 14 residues. Germline V gene data show CDR1 as SGHRS and CDR2 as YFSETQ.

The chain is built from TRBV29-1 and TRBJ2-7; D might be TRBD2 (5 bases). The CDR3 runs to 11 residues. The germline V and J ends were trimmed by 3 bases and 3 bases, with 6 bases remaining between them. Germline loops: CDR1 SQVTM, CDR2 ANQGSEA. CDR3 in DNA: TGCAGCGTTGATGAGGGCTACGAGCAGTACTTC. It yields the protein CSVDEGYEQYF.

The CDR3 DNA is TGTGCCAGCAGCTTGGACCCTTCCACCAACTATGGCTACACCTTC. It translates to CASSLDPSTNYGYTF. The gene calls are TRBV5-5 and TRBJ1-2; D unclear. Germline lookup yields CDR1 SGHKS and CDR2 YYEKEE (reference sequence). V was trimmed by 0 bases and J by 2 bases, leaving 11 bases between them. The CDR3 is made up of 15 amino acids.

The rearrangement uses TRBV7-9 and TRBJ1-2; D gene unclear. Germline V CDR1 and CDR2: SEHNR, FQNEAQ (reference sequence). Trimming took 0 bases from V and 0 from J, leaving 5 bases between them. The CDR3 has 14 residues. DNA for the CDR3: TGTGCCAGCAGCTTAGCGGTATCTAACTATGGCTACACCTTC. It translates to CASSLAVSNYGYTF.

The chain employs TRBV29-1 and TRBJ2-7; D not resolved. The CDR3 contains 13 residues. V lost 6 bases and J 3 bases, leaving 15 bases between the germline ends. The V gene's germline CDR1 is SQVTM and CDR2 ANQGSEA. CDR3 sequence: CSVDTEINYEQYF. CDR3 in DNA: TGCAGCGTCGACACAGAGATCAACTACGAGCAGTACTTC.

In this sample, this clonotype turned up many times. V gene TRBV7-9 combines with J gene TRBJ2-3, with D perhaps assigned TRBD1 or TRBD2 (5 bases each). CDR3 size: 14 residues. Germline-derived CDR1 and CDR2 are SEHNR and FQNEAQ (reference sequence). The germline V and J ends were trimmed by 5 bases and 3 bases, with 12 bases remaining between them. CDR3 loop: CASSPSGPTDTQYF. CDR3 nucleotides: TGTGCCAGCAGCCCATCGGGACCTACAGATACGCAGTATTTT.

The chain joins TRBV10-2 to TRBJ2-3; 9 bases align to TRBD2. Per germline, CDR1 WSHSY and CDR2 SAAADI. Losses at the gene ends were 0 bases for V and 2 bases for J; bases not matched to a gene: 3. The CDR3 is 16 amino acids. The CDR3: CASSESSGGYTDTQYF. DNA of the CDR3: TGCGCCAGCAGTGAGTCTAGCGGGGGCTACACAGATACGCAGTATTTT.

In its sample, this clonotype was seen many times. The chain has TRBV6-5 and TRBJ1-5; D might be TRBD1 (5 bases). Germline loops: CDR1 MNHEY, CDR2 SVGAGI. The CDR3 consists of 14 residues. V dropped 6 bases and J dropped 1 base, with 10 bases sitting between them. CDR3 amino acids: CASSLQGSNQPQHF. The CDR3 DNA sequence: TGTGCCAGCAGCCTCCAGGGAAGCAATCAGCCCCAGCATTTT.

Note on this clonotype: A much larger clone differs from this one at a single base, so this may be a read error. The chain is built from TRBV14 and TRBJ2-1; a possible D gene is TRBD1 (5 bases). The CDR3 is made up of 13 amino acids. With 5 bases removed from V and 8 bases from J, the gap between germline ends came to 13 bases. Germline CDR1 is SGHDN and CDR2 is FVKESK. Here the CDR3 DNA reads TGTGCCAGCAGCTCCTTAGGGGTATATGAGCAGTTCTTC. Translating gives CASSSLGVYEQFF.

In this sample, this clonotype turned up many times. This rearrangement joins TRBV6-5 to TRBJ2-3, with TRBD2 matching 10 bases. In germline, CDR1 is MNHEY, CDR2 SVGAGI. This CDR3 comprises 13 residues. CDR3 amino acids: CSTTSGGTDTQYF. DNA for the CDR3: TGTTCCACTACTAGCGGGGGCACAGATACGCAGTATTTT.

This clonotype appeared many times. V is TRBV3-1 and J is TRBJ2-6; 9 bases agree with TRBD1. The germline V gene has CDR1 LGHDT and CDR2 YNNKEL (reference sequence). V shed 4 bases, J shed 2 bases, and the junction held 12 bases outside the gene matches. The CDR3 loop spans 19 amino acids. Here the CDR3 reads CASSRIRDRVATGANVLTF. CDR3 nucleotides: TGTGCCAGCAGCCGAATCCGGGACAGGGTTGCAACTGGGGCCAACGTCCTGACTTTC.

This clonotype was picked up many times. V and J are TRBV6-4 and TRBJ2-3; 8 nucleotides line up with TRBD1. The CDR3 runs 14 residues. Germline CDR1 reads MRHNA; CDR2 reads SNTAGT. V dropped 8 bases and J dropped 2; count of bases not matched to a gene: 6. Here the CDR3 reads CASSRTGNTDTQYF. The CDR3 DNA follows: TGTGCCAGCTCCCGGACAGGGAACACAGATACGCAGTATTTT.

This clonotype was counted at least ten times. V usage is TRBV11-2 and J usage is TRBJ2-5, with 8 bases lining up with TRBD1. The CDR3 sequence is 15 residues long. V lost 4 bases to trimming and J lost 4 bases; unmatched junction nucleotides: 8. CDR1 and CDR2 (germline): SGHAT, FQNNGV. The CDR3: CASSSPWTGRETQYF. The DNA of the CDR3 is TGTGCCAGCAGCTCCCCCTGGACAGGGCGAGAGACCCAGTACTTC. Complete variable domain (other parts from reference TRBV11-2 and TRBJ2-5): EAGVAQSPRYKIIEKRQSVAFWCNPISGHATLYWYQQILGQGPKLLIQFQNNGVVDDSQLPKDRFSAERLKGVDSTLKIQPAKLEDSAVYLCASSSPWTGRETQYFGPGTRLLVL.

There are a few counts of this clonotype. V and J are TRBV28 and TRBJ2-5, with D unresolved. The CDR3 is made up of 11 amino acids. V was clipped by 5 bases and J by 2 bases, with 3 bases between them. Germline values: CDR1 MDHEN, CDR2 SYDVKM. As DNA, the CDR3 is TGTGCCAGCAGTCGACAAGAGACCCAGTACTTC. Its translation is CASSRQETQYF.

This clonotype was recorded many times. This chain uses TRBV6-5 with TRBJ2-2; D is tentatively TRBD1 or TRBD2 (7 bases each). V lost 2 bases and J 4 bases, leaving 17 bases between the germline ends. Germline-derived CDR1 and CDR2 are MNHEY and SVGAGI. This CDR3 region has 17 residues. The CDR3: CASSYPKTGRGTGELFF. In DNA, the CDR3 is TGTGCCAGCAGTTACCCAAAGACAGGGAGGGGCACCGGGGAGCTGTTTTTT.

A few counts support this clonotype. Given a much more abundant clone one base away, this may be a read error. The CDR3 region is CSAPLTDYNEHFF. CDR3 DNA: TGCAGTGCTCCCCTGACGGATTACAATGAGCATTTCTTC. J is TRBJ2-1 and V is TRBV20-1; D is uncertain. Germline V gives CDR1 DFQATT, CDR2 SNEGSKA (reference sequence). The length of the CDR3 is 13 residues.

This clonotype appeared many times. J is TRBJ2-6 and V is TRBV7-9, with D perhaps matching TRBD2 (5 bases). CDR1 SEHNR and CDR2 FQNEAQ come from the germline V gene (reference sequence). The CDR3 has 14 amino acids. V lost 10 bases and J 0 bases, leaving 10 bases between the germline ends. CDR3 sequence (DNA): TGTGCCACCCCTCGGGGCTCTGGGGCCAACGTCCTGACTTTC. This encodes CATPRGSGANVLTF. The full variable domain, completed using reference TRBV7-9 and TRBJ2-6, is DTGVSQNPRHKITKRGQNVTFRCDPISEHNRLYWYRQTLGQGPEFLTYFQNEAQLEKSRLLSDRFSAERPKGSFSTLEIQRTEQGDSAMYLCATPRGSGANVLTFGAGSRLTVL.